This entry features one T cell receptor beta chain sequence. Antigen: not known. Generated by immunoSEQ multiplex PCR, the TCRdb table keeps only in-frame clones and is missing some. The sample holds 65,000 to 100,000 clones, roughly 87% seen once. The sample comes from a study of radiotherapy plus CTLA-4 blockade in lung cancer. Study-level results: Early clonal dynamics of blood T cells, together with interferon-beta, were reported as the best response predictor. Tumor-origin TCR clones grew in blood after radiotherapy plus ipilimumab.

The CDR3 has 16 amino acids. From germline, CDR1 is LNHDA and CDR2 SQIVND (reference sequence). Trimming took 0 bases from V and 0 from J, leaving 11 bases between them. The rearrangement joins TRBV19 to TRBJ1-2; D is uncertain. Here the sequenced sample was peripheral blood, taken from a patient treated with radiotherapy plus ipilimumab. This sequence was found in a human donor with non-small cell lung cancer who had stable disease on radiotherapy plus ipilimumab. In nucleotides, the CDR3 is TGTGCCAGTAGTATAGAGGTCAGGACGACTAACTATGGCTACACCTTC. Translation gives CASSIEVRTTNYGYTF.